The clone carrying this TCR beta chain was recorded many times. No antigen is known for it. Synthesis of cDNA was accomplished via 5'RACE employing 10-nucleotide random UMIs. TCRdb recomputed calls from the 5' RACE reads with MiXCR, one row per CDR3 protein. The table has about 49,000 distinct CDR3 sequences, around 13% seen once. This record belongs to a study of neurological immune-mediated disorders. Per the germline V gene, CDR1 is DFQATT and CDR2 is SNEGSKA (reference sequence). The ends lost 5 bases at V and 3 bases at J; junction bases unmatched: 7. The CDR3 length is 14 residues. Time point meaning: longitudinal time-point 2. Study-level results: HTLV-1-associated myelopathy had the most TCR clonal expansion, while multiple sclerosis had the least, a level that fell below healthy controls.

The TCR comes from a male donor with HTLV-1-associated myelopathy (HAM/TSP). The chain carries TRBV20-1 and TRBJ1-5, with 7 positions matching TRBD1. Sequencing was done on a sample of PBMCs. The CDR3 spells CSALSGTDNQPQHF. The CDR3 DNA follows: TGCAGTGCTCTTTCCGGGACAGACAATCAGCCCCAGCATTTT.